This is a list of T cell receptor beta chains from one sample in a study of blood T cell repertoires in COVID-19. TCRdb's table, derived via immunoSEQ multiplex PCR, lists solely in-frame clones and lacks some. This sample has about 140,000 clones, with approximately 85% found just once. The specimen was peripheral blood. The receptor set was obtained from an elderly woman with acute or convalescent COVID-19. Both conserved end residues are part of each CDR3. Fields, in order: V gene, J gene, clone size, D gene, CDR3 protein. The D gene is left open where the match is weak. The size entry is marked missing in some rows and otherwise reads once, few, many or a size class.

V gene: TRBV28
J gene: TRBJ2-7
clone size: NA
D gene: TRBD2
CDR3 protein: CASSFRLAGEDSSYEQYF

V gene: TRBV7-9
J gene: TRBJ2-5
clone size: NA
D gene: NA
CDR3 protein: CASSYGLPETQYF

V gene: TRBV19
J gene: TRBJ2-7
clone size: NA
D gene: TRBD2
CDR3 protein: CASSISGGLREQYF

V gene: TRBV5-1
J gene: TRBJ1-1
clone size: NA
D gene: NA
CDR3 protein: CASRLSGATEAFF

V gene: TRBV4-1
J gene: TRBJ1-5
clone size: NA
D gene: NA
CDR3 protein: CASSQEGTRYQPQHF

V gene: TRBV30
J gene: TRBJ2-7
clone size: NA
D gene: TRBD2
CDR3 protein: CAWSPRLSGSYEQYF

V gene: TRBV19
J gene: TRBJ1-2
clone size: NA
D gene: TRBD1
CDR3 protein: CATEFVGQGSSLGYGYTF

V gene: TRBV28
J gene: TRBJ2-7
clone size: few
D gene: TRBD2
CDR3 protein: CASSLRGGLAGGSEQYF

V gene: TRBV5-4
J gene: TRBJ2-1
clone size: NA
D gene: NA
CDR3 protein: CASSFRIEVDEQFF

V gene: TRBV24-1
J gene: TRBJ1-2
clone size: NA
D gene: NA
CDR3 protein: CATSDRWTADGYTF

V gene: TRBV27
J gene: TRBJ2-1
clone size: NA
D gene: NA
CDR3 protein: CASSLSSYNEQFF